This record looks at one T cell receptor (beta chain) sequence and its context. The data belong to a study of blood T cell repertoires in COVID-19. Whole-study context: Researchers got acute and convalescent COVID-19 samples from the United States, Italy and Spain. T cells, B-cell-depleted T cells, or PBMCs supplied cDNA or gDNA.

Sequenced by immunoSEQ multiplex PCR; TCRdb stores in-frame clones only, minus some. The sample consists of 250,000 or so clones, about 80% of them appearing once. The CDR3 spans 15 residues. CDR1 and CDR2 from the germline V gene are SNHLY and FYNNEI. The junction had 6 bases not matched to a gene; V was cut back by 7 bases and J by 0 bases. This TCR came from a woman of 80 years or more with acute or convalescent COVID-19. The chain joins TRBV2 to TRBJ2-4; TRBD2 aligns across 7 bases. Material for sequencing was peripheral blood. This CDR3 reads CASNPGGLAKNIQYF. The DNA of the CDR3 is TGTGCCAGCAACCCGGGGGGATTAGCCAAAAACATTCAGTACTTC.